This TCR beta chain was recorded in a study of post-analysis software for immune sequencing data. About the research overall: The study covered relapsing-remitting, secondary progressive and progressive-relapsing courses of multiple sclerosis. Points from the study as a whole: F-measure co-clustering was strong for batch-matched samples. The study found TRBV5-6, TRBV5-1 and TRBV20-1 among five TRBV segments more frequent in patients than controls. Normalized Chao1 diversity in multiple sclerosis patients fell significantly below that of controls.

The table lists this clonotype with a count of one. The antigen remains unidentified. Germline V gives CDR1 MNHNY, CDR2 SVGAGI (reference sequence). With V trimmed by 2 bases and J by 1 base, 5 bases remained unmatched. This CDR3 contains 16 residues. TCR beta cDNA libraries included unique molecular identifiers. A population of about 1 to 11 million T cells gave rise to roughly 0.5 million cDNA molecules. TCRdb re-called the PCR reads with MiXCR, one entry per CDR3 protein. The table shows about half a million distinct CDR3 sequences, with 34% occurring only once. Sequenced: blood. This receptor was identified in a girl aged 2 to 17 with multiple sclerosis. The chain has TRBV6-6 and TRBJ2-3; 8 bases align to TRBD2. CDR3 region: CASSYGTSRGTDTQYF. Written as DNA, the CDR3 is TGTGCCAGCAGTTACGGGACTAGTAGGGGCACAGATACGCAGTATTTT.